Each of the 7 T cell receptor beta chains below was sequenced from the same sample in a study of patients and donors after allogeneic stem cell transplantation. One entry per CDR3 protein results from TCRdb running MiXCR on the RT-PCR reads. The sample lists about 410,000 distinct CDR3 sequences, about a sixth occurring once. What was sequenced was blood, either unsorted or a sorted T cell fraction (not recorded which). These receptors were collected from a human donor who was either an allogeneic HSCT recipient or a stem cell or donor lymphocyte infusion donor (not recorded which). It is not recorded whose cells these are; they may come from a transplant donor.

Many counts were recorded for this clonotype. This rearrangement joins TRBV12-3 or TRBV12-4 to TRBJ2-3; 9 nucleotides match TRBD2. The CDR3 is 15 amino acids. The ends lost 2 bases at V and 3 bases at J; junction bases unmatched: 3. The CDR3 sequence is CASSLSSGGTDTQYF. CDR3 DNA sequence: TGTGCCAGCAGTTTAAGTAGCGGGGGAACAGATACGCAGTATTTT.

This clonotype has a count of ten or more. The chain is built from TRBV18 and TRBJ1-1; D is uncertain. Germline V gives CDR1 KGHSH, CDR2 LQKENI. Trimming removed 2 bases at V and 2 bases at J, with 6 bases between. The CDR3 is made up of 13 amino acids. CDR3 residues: CASSPGFNTEAFF. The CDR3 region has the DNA TGTGCCAGCTCACCAGGGTTTAACACTGAAGCTTTCTTT.

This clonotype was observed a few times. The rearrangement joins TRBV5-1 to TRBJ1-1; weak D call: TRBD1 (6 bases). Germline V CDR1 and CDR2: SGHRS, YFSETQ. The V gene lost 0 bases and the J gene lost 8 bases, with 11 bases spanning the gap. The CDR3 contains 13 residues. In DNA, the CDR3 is TGCGCCAGCAGCTTGGTGTCACAGGGCGAAGCTTTCTTT. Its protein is CASSLVSQGEAFF.

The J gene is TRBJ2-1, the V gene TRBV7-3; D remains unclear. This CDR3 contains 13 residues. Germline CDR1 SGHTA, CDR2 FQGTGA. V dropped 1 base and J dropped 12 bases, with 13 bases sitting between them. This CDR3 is CASSLRWGDLQFF. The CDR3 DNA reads TGTGCCAGCAGCTTAAGATGGGGTGACTTGCAGTTCTTC. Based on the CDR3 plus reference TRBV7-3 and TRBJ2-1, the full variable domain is GAGVSQTPSNKVTEKGKYVELRCDPISGHTALYWYRQSLGQGPEFLIYFQGTGAADDSGLPNDRFFAVRPEGSVSTLKIQRTERGDSAVYLCASSLRWGDLQFFGPGTRLTVL.

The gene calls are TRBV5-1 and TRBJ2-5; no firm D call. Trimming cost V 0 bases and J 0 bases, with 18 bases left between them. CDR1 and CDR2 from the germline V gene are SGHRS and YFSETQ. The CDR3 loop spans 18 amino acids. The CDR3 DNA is TGCGCCAGCAGCTTGGCTAGTTTCTGGGTCCTCAACCAAGAGACCCAGTACTTC. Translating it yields CASSLASFWVLNQETQYF. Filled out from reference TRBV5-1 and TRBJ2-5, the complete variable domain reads KAGVTQTPRYLIKTRGQQVTLSCSPISGHRSVSWYQQTPGQGLQFLFEYFSETQRNKGNFPGRFSGRQFSNSRSEMNVSTLELGDSALYLCASSLASFWVLNQETQYFGPGTRLLVL.

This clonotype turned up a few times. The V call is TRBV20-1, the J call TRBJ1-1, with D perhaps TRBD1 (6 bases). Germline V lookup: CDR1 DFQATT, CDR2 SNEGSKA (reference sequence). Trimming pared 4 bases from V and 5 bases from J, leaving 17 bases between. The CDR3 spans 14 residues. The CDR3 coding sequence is TGCAGTGCTACAAGAACGGGGGGCGTTACTGAAGCTTTCTTT. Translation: CSATRTGGVTEAFF.

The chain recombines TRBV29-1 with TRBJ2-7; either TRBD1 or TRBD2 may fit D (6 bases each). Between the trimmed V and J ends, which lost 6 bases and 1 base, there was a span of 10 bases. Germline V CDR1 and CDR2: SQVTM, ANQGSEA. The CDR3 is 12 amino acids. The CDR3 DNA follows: TGCAGCGTGAGGGGGGCTTCCTACGAGCAGTACTTC. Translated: CSVRGASYEQYF.